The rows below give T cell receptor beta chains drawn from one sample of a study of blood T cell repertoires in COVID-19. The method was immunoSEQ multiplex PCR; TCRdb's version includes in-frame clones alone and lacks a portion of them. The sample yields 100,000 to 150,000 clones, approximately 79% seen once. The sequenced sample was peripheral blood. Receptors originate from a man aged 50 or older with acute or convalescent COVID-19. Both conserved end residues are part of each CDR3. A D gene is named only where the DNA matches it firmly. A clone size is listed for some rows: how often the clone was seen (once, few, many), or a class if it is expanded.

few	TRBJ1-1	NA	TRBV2	TGTGCCAGCAATTACCTACAGGGGAACACTGAAGCTTTCTTT	CASNYLQGNTEAFF
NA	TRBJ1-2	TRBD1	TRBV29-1	TGCAGCGCCGGGACAGGGGGCCTCTATGGCTACACCTTC	CSAGTGGLYGYTF
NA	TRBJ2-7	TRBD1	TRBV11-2	TGTGCCAGCAGCTTAGATTTATGGGACAGGGGTTACGAGCAGTACTTC	CASSLDLWDRGYEQYF
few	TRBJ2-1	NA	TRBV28	TGTGCCAGCAGTTCCACTCGGGAACAGTTCTTC	CASSSTREQFF
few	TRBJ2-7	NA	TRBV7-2	TGTGCCAGCAGCTCTTCTCCTTACGAGCAGTACTTC	CASSSSPYEQYF
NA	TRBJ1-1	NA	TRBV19	TGTGCCAGTAGTATATCCTCGCGGGGAACTGAAGCTTTCTTT	CASSISSRGTEAFF
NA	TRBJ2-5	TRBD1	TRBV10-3	TGTGCCATCAGTGAGTCCAGACAGGGAAAAGAGACCCAGTACTTC	CAISESRQGKETQYF
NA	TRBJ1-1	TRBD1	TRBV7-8	TGTGCCAGCAGCCCTAGGACAGGGGCGAACACTGAAGCTTTCTTT	CASSPRTGANTEAFF
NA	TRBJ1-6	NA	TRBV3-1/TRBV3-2	TGTGCCAGCAGCCATTATAGGGGGATTAATTCACCCCTCCACTTT	CASSHYRGINSPLHF
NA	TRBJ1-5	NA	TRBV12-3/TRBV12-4	TGTGCCAGCAGCCCCAGGGAGGGGCAGCCCCAGCATTTT	CASSPREGQPQHF
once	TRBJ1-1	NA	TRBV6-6	TGTGCCAGCGTTGGGTCAGGGACTGAAGCTTTCTTT	CASVGSGTEAFF
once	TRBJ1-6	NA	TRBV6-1	TGTGCCAGCAGTGACCGACCTTGGGACTTTTCTACCTCCTATAATTCACCCCTCCACTTT	CASSDRPWDFSTSYNSPLHF
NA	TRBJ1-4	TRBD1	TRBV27	TGTGCCAGCAGTTTTTATGGGACAGGGGCGGAAAAACTGTTTTTT	CASSFYGTGAEKLFF
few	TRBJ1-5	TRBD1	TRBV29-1	TGCAGCGTTGACACAGGGGTGGGTAATCAGCCCCAGCATTTT	CSVDTGVGNQPQHF
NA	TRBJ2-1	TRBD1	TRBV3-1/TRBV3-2	TGTGCCAGCAGCCAGGACAGGGAGGAGCAGTTCTTC	CASSQDREEQFF
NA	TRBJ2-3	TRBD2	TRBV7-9	TGTGCCAGCATCAATAGTAGGGCTAGCGGGAGCACAGATACGCAGTATTTT	CASINSRASGSTDTQYF
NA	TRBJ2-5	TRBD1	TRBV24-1	TGTGCCACCAGTGATCCGCAGGGGGCCGAGACCCAGTACTTC	CATSDPQGAETQYF
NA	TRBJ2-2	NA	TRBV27	TGTGCCAGCAGTTGGGTGATGGGAGGCACCGGGGAGCTGTTTTTT	CASSWVMGGTGELFF
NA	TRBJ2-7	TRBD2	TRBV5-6	TGTGCCAGCAGCGTGACTAGCGGGAGCTCCTACGAGCAGTACTTC	CASSVTSGSSYEQYF
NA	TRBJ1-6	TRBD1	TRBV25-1	TGTGCCAGCAGTGACGGGACAGGGGGTACACCCCTCCACTTT	CASSDGTGGTPLHF
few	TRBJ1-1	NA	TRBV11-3	TGTGCCAGCAGCGCCGAGGGTGAAGCTTTCTTT	CASSAEGEAFF
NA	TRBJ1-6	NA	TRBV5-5	TGTGCCAGCAGCGGGAGACAGGAACATAATTCACCCCTCCACTTT	CASSGRQEHNSPLHF
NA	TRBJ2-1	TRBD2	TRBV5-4	TGTGCCAGCAGCTCATTAGCGGGGGGTACCAATGAGCAGTTCTTC	CASSSLAGGTNEQFF
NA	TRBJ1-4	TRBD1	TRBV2	TGTGCCAGCAGTGGGGACAGGGGTTCGGGTGAAAAACTGTTTTTT	CASSGDRGSGEKLFF